These T cell receptor beta chains were read from a single sample in a study of blood T cell repertoires in COVID-19. This table comes from immunoSEQ multiplex PCR, and its TCRdb copy is limited to in-frame clones, with some not included. Among 90,000 to 120,000 clones listed, approximately 88% were seen once. Sequencing was performed on peripheral blood. The receptors stem from a man aged 35-49 years with active or convalescent COVID-19. The CDR3 runs from the conserved cysteine through the conserved F or W. Each record gives: J gene, V gene, CDR3 length, D gene, clone size, CDR3 protein, CDR3 DNA. D genes are given only for firm matches. Clone size appears in some rows only: once, few, many, or a class for an expanded clone.

>TRBJ2-5|TRBV3-1/TRBV3-2|16|TRBD2|.
CASSQVPAGIQETQYF
TGTGCCAGCAGCCAAGTCCCAGCGGGAATCCAAGAGACCCAGTACTTC
>TRBJ1-2|TRBV18|17|TRBD1|.
CASSPTGPPSSSGGYTF
TGTGCCAGCTCACCGACAGGGCCTCCCTCCTCGAGCGGAGGCTACACCTTC
>TRBJ1-1|TRBV18|14|TRBD1|.
CASSPTGGGTEAFF
TGTGCCAGCTCACCCACAGGGGGGGGGACTGAAGCTTTCTTT
>TRBJ2-4|TRBV19|14|.|once
CASSPGKLLNIQYF
TGTGCCAGTAGCCCAGGGAAATTATTGAACATTCAGTACTTC
>TRBJ2-5|TRBV28|14|.|.
CASSSTTGGATQYF
TGTGCCAGCAGTTCCACGACTGGAGGCGCGACCCAGTACTTC
>TRBJ1-2|TRBV28|14|TRBD1|.
CASSLLAGGWGYTF
TGTGCCAGCAGTTTGTTGGCAGGGGGTTGGGGCTACACCTTC
>TRBJ2-7|TRBV28|14|.|.
CASWGVRISYEQYF
TGTGCCAGTTGGGGAGTCCGAATCTCCTACGAGCAGTACTTC
>TRBJ2-7|TRBV4-1|16|.|.
CASSQGDRDSAYEQYF
TGCGCCAGCAGCCAAGGAGACCGGGACTCAGCCTACGAGCAGTACTTC
>TRBJ2-7|TRBV27|14|TRBD2|.
CASTVTSGSYEQYF
TGTGCCAGCACGGTAACTAGCGGGAGTTACGAGCAGTACTTC
>TRBJ2-2|TRBV6-5|15|TRBD1|.
CASSTNRGRSGELFF
TGTGCCAGCAGTACTAACAGGGGGCGATCGGGGGAGCTGTTTTTT
>TRBJ2-7|TRBV2|15|TRBD1|.
CASSEFGTGGYEQYF
TGTGCCAGCAGTGAATTTGGGACAGGGGGCTACGAGCAGTACTTC
>TRBJ2-3|TRBV25-1|14|.|once
CASSEFNRRDTQYF
TGTGCCAGCAGTGAGTTTAACAGGAGAGATACGCAGTATTTT
>TRBJ2-1|TRBV30|13|.|.
CAWSAQLLAEQFF
TGTGCCTGGAGTGCCCAGCTTTTAGCTGAGCAGTTCTTC
>TRBJ2-5|TRBV21-1|16|.|.
CASSTLRESSGETQYF
TGTGCCAGCAGCACCCTGAGGGAGTCGTCAGGAGAGACCCAGTACTTC
>TRBJ2-7|TRBV6-6|13|.|.
CASSRQVSYEQYF
TGTGCCAGCAGTAGGCAGGTCTCCTACGAGCAGTACTTC
>TRBJ2-7|TRBV28|13|.|.
CASSFSFSDTGNF
TGTGCCAGCAGTTTTTCCTTCTCGGACACCGGTAACTTC
>TRBJ1-1|TRBV6-2/TRBV6-3|14|.|.
CASSWGQLNTEAFF
TGTGCCAGCAGTTGGGGACAACTGAACACTGAAGCTTTCTTT
>TRBJ2-2|TRBV7-2|17|.|.
CASSLRRWRANTGELFF
TGTGCCAGCAGCTTAAGAAGGTGGCGGGCGAACACCGGGGAGCTGTTTTTT
>TRBJ2-7|TRBV27|15|.|.
CASSLSLAVSYEQYF
TGTGCCAGCAGTTTATCCCTGGCGGTCTCCTACGAGCAGTACTTC
>TRBJ1-4|TRBV6-2/TRBV6-3|13|.|once
CASSSKAHGGLFF
TGTGCCAGCAGCTCCAAGGCCCACGGAGGACTGTTTTTT
>TRBJ1-5|TRBV7-2|14|.|few
CASSYGTLNQPQHF
TGTGCCAGCAGCTACGGGACTCTAAATCAGCCCCAGCATTTT
>TRBJ1-2|TRBV28|13|.|.
CASSPGQYYGYTF
TGTGCCAGCAGTCCTGGACAGTACTATGGCTACACCTTC
>TRBJ2-5|TRBV24-1|15|.|few
CATSDWGHRQETQYF
TGTGCCACCAGTGATTGGGGACACCGGCAAGAGACCCAGTACTTC
>TRBJ2-7|TRBV14|16|.|few
CASSPDRGTPHYEQYF
TGTGCCAGCAGCCCAGATCGGGGGACCCCCCATTACGAGCAGTACTTC
>TRBJ2-1|TRBV23-1|18|TRBD2|.
CASSSRLAIVSSYNEQFF
TGCGCCAGCAGTTCCCGACTAGCGATTGTCAGCTCCTACAATGAGCAGTTCTTC
>TRBJ2-5|TRBV2|13|TRBD2|.
CASSGLAQETQYF
TGTGCCAGCAGTGGACTAGCGCAAGAGACCCAGTACTTC
>TRBJ2-3|TRBV7-6|12|TRBD1|.
CASSVQGYTQYF
TGTGCCAGCAGCGTACAGGGGTATACGCAGTATTTT
>TRBJ1-2|TRBV7-9|14|.|.
CASSLEGTGSGYTF
TGTGCCAGCAGCTTAGAAGGTACAGGGTCTGGCTACACCTTC
>TRBJ1-2|TRBV28|12|TRBD1|.
CASNRGNYGYTF
TGTGCCAGTAACAGGGGGAACTATGGCTACACCTTC
>TRBJ2-1|TRBV29-1|15|TRBD2|.
CSVEGKGLLYNEQFF
TGCAGCGTTGAAGGTAAGGGACTACTCTACAATGAGCAGTTCTTC
>TRBJ2-3|TRBV24-1|15|TRBD1|.
CATSDLGQGTDTQYF
TGTGCCACCAGTGATCTGGGACAGGGGACAGATACGCAGTATTTT
>TRBJ2-3|TRBV19|14|TRBD1|.
CASSTQGEADTQYF
TGTGCCAGTAGTACACAGGGGGAGGCAGATACGCAGTATTTT
>TRBJ2-3|TRBV5-1|15|TRBD2|.
CASSLVAGGTDTQYF
TGCGCCAGCAGCTTGGTAGCGGGAGGGACAGATACGCAGTATTTT
>TRBJ2-7|TRBV7-2|16|TRBD2|.
CASSLRPSGASYEQYF
TGTGCCAGCAGCTTACGGCCTAGCGGCGCCTCCTACGAGCAGTACTTC
>TRBJ2-1|TRBV18|18|TRBD2|.
CASSPGLAGPSSYNEQFF
TGTGCCAGCTCACCGGGACTAGCGGGACCAAGCTCCTACAATGAGCAGTTCTTC
>TRBJ2-5|TRBV19|13|.|.
CASSIDRGETQYF
TGTGCCAGTAGTATAGACCGGGGAGAGACCCAGTACTTC
>TRBJ2-7|TRBV7-2|16|.|.
CASSSWGGQNLGEQYF
TGTGCCAGCAGCTCCTGGGGAGGACAAAATCTTGGGGAGCAGTACTTC
>TRBJ1-5|TRBV19|14|TRBD1|.
CATAGQGAVGPQHF
TGTGCCACCGCGGGACAGGGGGCTGTAGGGCCCCAGCATTTT
>TRBJ2-3|TRBV28|13|.|.
CASSLDRTDTQYF
TGTGCCAGCAGTTTAGACAGGACAGATACGCAGTATTTT
>TRBJ1-1|TRBV7-2|12|.|.
CASSLERGEVVF
TGTGCCAGCAGCTTAGAGCGCGGGGAGGTTGTCTTT
>TRBJ1-1|TRBV18|14|.|once
CATRPGPQNTEAFF
TGTGCCACCCGACCGGGTCCTCAAAACACTGAAGCTTTCTTT
>TRBJ2-3|TRBV15|15|TRBD1|.
CATSFLTGGTDTQYF
TGTGCCACCAGCTTCTTGACAGGGGGAACAGATACGCAGTATTTT
>TRBJ2-1|TRBV10-3|13|TRBD2|.
CAISLAGLNEQFF
TGTGCCATCAGTCTAGCGGGATTGAATGAGCAGTTCTTC
>TRBJ2-1|TRBV19|15|.|.
CASSRVEVMNNEQFF
TGTGCCAGTAGTCGAGTAGAGGTAATGAACAATGAGCAGTTCTTC
>TRBJ1-6|TRBV7-2|15|.|.
CASSLVKGHYSPLHF
TGTGCCAGCAGCTTAGTAAAAGGACACTATTCACCCCTCCACTTT
>TRBJ1-2|TRBV9|13|TRBD1|.
CASSVGGGHGYTF
TGTGCCAGCAGCGTAGGAGGGGGCCATGGCTACACCTTC
>TRBJ2-5|TRBV6-5|14|.|.
CASSYSPSTVTQYF
TGTGCCAGCAGTTACTCTCCTAGTACGGTGACCCAGTACTTC
>TRBJ1-6|TRBV5-5|13|.|once
CASSLLPHSPLHF
TGTGCCAGCAGCTTACTGCCTCATTCACCCCTCCACTTT
>TRBJ2-5|TRBV24-1|15|TRBD1|few
CATGRTGGWGGTQYF
TGTGCCACCGGACGGACAGGGGGCTGGGGAGGGACCCAGTACTTC
>TRBJ2-1|TRBV2|13|TRBD2|.
CAGAARGYNEQFF
TGTGCCGGCGCGGCGCGGGGGTACAATGAGCAGTTCTTC
>TRBJ1-5|TRBV28|18|.|.
CASYRGDNPFWGNQPQHF
TGTGCCAGCTATCGGGGGGACAACCCGTTTTGGGGCAATCAGCCCCAGCATTTT
>TRBJ2-3|TRBV25-1|17|TRBD2|.
CASTDRTSGRVGYTQYF
TGTGCCAGCACTGACCGGACTAGCGGGAGGGTCGGTTATACGCAGTATTTT
>TRBJ1-3|TRBV5-4|15|TRBD1|.
CASSRETGGGNTIYF
TGTGCCAGCAGCCGTGAGACAGGGGGAGGAAACACCATATATTTT
>TRBJ1-2|TRBV29-1|13|.|.
CSVVDTLLYGYTF
TGCAGCGTTGTGGACACACTTCTCTATGGCTACACCTTC
>TRBJ1-1|TRBV5-1|14|.|.
CASNLMGGNTEAFF
TGCGCCAGCAACTTAATGGGAGGGAACACTGAAGCTTTCTTT
>TRBJ2-7|TRBV3-1/TRBV3-2|15|TRBD2|.
CASSQGPGGPVQQYF
TGTGCCAGCAGCCAAGGTCCGGGAGGGCCAGTACAGCAGTACTTC
>TRBJ1-2|TRBV5-1|12|.|once
CASSRAGVGYTF
TGCGCCAGCAGCAGGGCAGGGGTCGGCTACACCTTC
>TRBJ1-5|TRBV19|13|.|few
CASSRGGTQPQHF
TGTGCCAGTTCCCGGGGGGGGACTCAGCCCCAGCATTTT
>TRBJ1-2|TRBV4-3|19|TRBD1|.
CASSQDLGTGAAYKDGYTF
TGCGCCAGCAGCCAAGATTTAGGGACAGGGGCTGCCTATAAGGATGGCTACACCTTC
>TRBJ2-5|TRBV24-1|14|TRBD1|.
CATSDLTGEETQYF
TGTGCCACCAGTGATTTGACAGGGGAAGAGACCCAGTACTTC